This T cell receptor beta chain was sequenced for a study of neurological immune-mediated disorders. Study-wide points: Phylogenetic grouping assigned the repertoires of 18 of 34 multiple sclerosis patients to one related-CDR3 cluster, which constitutes a possible signature. The multiple sclerosis repertoire cluster had no clinical or MRI feature associated with it.

The authors made cDNA by 5'RACE with 10-nucleotide random UMIs. TCRdb ran MiXCR on the 5' RACE reads and lists one entry per CDR3 protein. Here the sample spans about 74,000 distinct CDR3 sequences, roughly 5.5% being singletons. This clonotype was seen many times. Its antigen is unidentified. Source material: PBMCs. This TCR came from a man between 18 and 29 years old with multiple sclerosis.

The CDR3 sequence: CASSDPTEINTGELFF. In DNA form, the CDR3 reads TGTGCCAGCAGCGACCCCACAGAGATTAACACCGGGGAGCTGTTTTTT. The chain uses TRBV9 and TRBJ2-2; D is uncertain. V was trimmed by 3 bases and J by 2 bases, leaving 14 bases between them. The CDR3 consists of 16 residues. Germline loops: CDR1 SGDLS, CDR2 YYNGEE.